This T cell receptor (beta chain) was identified during a study of long-term antiretroviral therapy in people with HIV. CDR1 SGHTA and CDR2 FQGTGA come from the germline V gene. The V end was cut by 5 bases, the J end by 8 bases, with 18 bases between. The CDR3 consists of 15 residues. For this clone: Its target is not known.

The study's findings and limits: Transplant-donor-level diversity was not reached after ART, though diversity increased.

Survey-level immunoSEQ v3.0 assays were run. TCRdb's copy holds only in-frame clones and misses some; the assay was immunoSEQ multiplex PCR. Of roughly 25,000 clones in the sample, approximately 80% were seen once. The sequence was collected from a man aged 30 to 45 with HIV. The sequencing used unsorted PBMCs, collected 0.7 years before starting antiretroviral therapy. V and J are TRBV7-3 and TRBJ1-4; D possibly corresponds to TRBD1 (6 bases). This CDR3 reads CASSPSGGLGEKLFF. The CDR3 region has the DNA TGTGCCAGCAGCCCTAGTGGGGGCCTAGGGGAAAAACTGTTTTTT.